Listed below are T cell receptor beta chains from one sample, sequenced in a study of T cell responses to AZD1222 COVID-19 vaccine. TCRdb keeps only in-frame clones here, not all; method: immunoSEQ multiplex PCR. Of around 150,000 clones listed, around 95% are singletons. Sequenced material: peripheral blood, taken on day 0 of AZD1222 vaccination. Receptors originate from an adult in good health. CDR3s include the opening cysteine and the closing phenylalanine or tryptophan. Each record gives: V gene, J gene, CDR3 protein.

>TRBV6-6|TRBJ1-2
CASSRGDSFYGYTF
>TRBV6-2/TRBV6-3|TRBJ1-2
CASSPREDYGYTF
>TRBV6-6|TRBJ2-5
CASSYGGRPETQYF
>TRBV15|TRBJ1-1
CATSSFNTEAFF
>TRBV2|TRBJ2-5
CASSGQFQETQYF
>TRBV5-4|TRBJ2-5
CASSLEGGVVEETQYF
>TRBV27|TRBJ1-2
CASSSPAWGNYGYTF
>TRBV6-1|TRBJ1-2
CASSDGGSTNYGYTF
>TRBV18|TRBJ1-6
CASSPEAVGPTYNSPLHF
>TRBV7-2|TRBJ1-2
CASSLAPLQDNYGYTF
>TRBV29-1|TRBJ2-3
CSVAGQEQRRTDTQYF
>TRBV7-8|TRBJ1-1
CASSLVRQNTEAFF
>TRBV7-9|TRBJ1-5
CASTSGGRQPQHF
>TRBV4-1|TRBJ1-2
CASSQGLGSRTYGYTF
>TRBV27|TRBJ2-5
CASSLLGTSGVKTQYF
>TRBV30|TRBJ1-3
CAWNDRGANTIYF
>TRBV24-1|TRBJ2-3
CATSDLVGSGTDTQYF
>TRBV1|TRBJ1-4
CTSSQAQGANEKLFF
>TRBV9|TRBJ2-5
CASSVGTEETQYF
>TRBV6-5|TRBJ1-2
CASRAAPTSGYGYTF
>TRBV28|TRBJ1-1
CASSSQGARTEAFF
>TRBV6-5|TRBJ1-1
CASSYPPTEAFF
>TRBV2|TRBJ1-3
CASSVGPVGEGNTIYF
>TRBV25-1|TRBJ2-1
CASSEGGALGLYEQFF
>TRBV7-2|TRBJ1-5
CASSLAGAGNQPQHF
>TRBV28|TRBJ2-1
CASTRVGRGPNEQFF
>TRBV19|TRBJ1-5
CAAGGGNQPQHF
>TRBV5-1|TRBJ1-3
CASSLSAGSGNTIYF
>TRBV15|TRBJ1-3
CATSRAGTDSGNTIYF
>TRBV7-8|TRBJ2-4
CASSPGTLNIQYF
>TRBV30|TRBJ1-3
CAWSRAAGNTIYF
>TRBV5-1|TRBJ1-1
CASSLELGNTEAFF
>TRBV30|TRBJ1-2
CAWGSTGNYGYTF
>TRBV4-1|TRBJ1-5
CASSSQDLVGNQPQHF
>TRBV6-4|TRBJ2-1
CASSVRGEGYNEQFF
>TRBV28|TRBJ1-4
CASSFTGMSNEKLFF
>TRBV19|TRBJ2-1
CASSLPGQTVSGEQFF
>TRBV12-5|TRBJ1-1
CASGNLVGQTEAFF
>TRBV27|TRBJ1-5
CASSLSGTNQPQHF
>TRBV9|TRBJ1-3
CASSSSPGNTIYF
>TRBV7-2|TRBJ2-5
CASSFSGGWQETQYF
>TRBV10-1|TRBJ2-3
CASSWTAEDTQYF
>TRBV27|TRBJ1-1
CASNTVGTGRHEAFF
>TRBV29-1|TRBJ1-2
CSVLTGPNYGYTF
>TRBV6-5|TRBJ2-1
CASRISGTYPDEQFF
>TRBV11-2|TRBJ2-3
CASSLDLGRGTDTQYF
>TRBV28|TRBJ1-2
CASSLQGTSYGYTF
>TRBV11-3|TRBJ2-1
CASSSGQGQGEQFF
>TRBV10-3|TRBJ1-5
CAISEGASSNQPQHF
>TRBV9|TRBJ2-1
CASSEGDRGHEQFF
>TRBV4-1|TRBJ1-1
CASSSGAGRTEAFF
>TRBV6-5|TRBJ2-6
CASSDSAIGANVLTF
>TRBV6-4|TRBJ2-2
CASSAAGGITGELFF
>TRBV12-3/TRBV12-4|TRBJ1-1
CASRVGTGEAFF
>TRBV6-1|TRBJ1-6
CASSENRWASPLHF
>TRBV11-2|TRBJ1-6
CATTGQGAINSPLHF
>TRBV6-5|TRBJ1-1
CASSYSSGVRTEAFF
>TRBV5-4|TRBJ1-4
CAFRGSNGEKLFF
>TRBV6-5|TRBJ2-3
CASTLAGVDTQYF